This paragraph covers one TCR beta chain sequence. This entry belongs to a study of blood T cell repertoires in COVID-19. In the study overall: Donors in the United States, Italy and Spain gave samples during acute or convalescent COVID-19.

Per germline, CDR1 SGHTA and CDR2 FQGNSA. Trimming removed 5 bases at V and 6 bases at J, with 11 bases between. The CDR3 loop spans 13 amino acids. Only in-frame clones appear in the TCRdb table, and some are missing; sequencing was by immunoSEQ multiplex PCR. The table lists 150,000 to 200,000 clones, approximately 92% of them singletons. The chain is built from TRBV7-2 and TRBJ1-5; no clear D gene. What was sequenced was peripheral blood. This sequence was found in a woman aged 45-59 years with acute or convalescent COVID-19. The CDR3 sequence: CASSPGIFQPQHF. In nucleotides, the CDR3 is TGTGCCAGCAGCCCGGGGATTTTTCAGCCCCAGCATTTT.